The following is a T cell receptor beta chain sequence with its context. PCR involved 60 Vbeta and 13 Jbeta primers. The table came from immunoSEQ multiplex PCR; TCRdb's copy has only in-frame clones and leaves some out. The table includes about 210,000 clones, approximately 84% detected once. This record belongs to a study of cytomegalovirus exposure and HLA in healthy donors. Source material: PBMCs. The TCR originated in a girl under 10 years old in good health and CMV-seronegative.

In nucleotides, the CDR3 is TGTGCCAGCAGTTTAGAATCAGGGAACCAGCCCCAGCATTTT. Its protein is CASSLESGNQPQHF. The chain has TRBV27 and TRBJ1-5, with D possibly matching TRBD1 (5 bases). Looked up from germline, CDR1 is MNHEY and CDR2 is SMNVEV (reference sequence). The CDR3 is 14 amino acids. The V end lost 2 bases, the J end lost 7 bases, and 12 bases lay between the germline ends.